This T cell receptor (beta chain) appears in the sequencing data of a study of T cell changes during pregnancy in multiple sclerosis. Per germline, CDR1 MNHNY and CDR2 SVGAGI (reference sequence). CDR3 length equals 14 residues. V gave up 5 bases and J gave up 6 bases; unmatched junction bases: 3. The assay was immunoSEQ multiplex PCR, and TCRdb's table has in-frame clones only and misses some. The table shows about 83,000 clones, with approximately 90% occurring only once. The source material was PBMCs, sampled in the first trimester of pregnancy. The source is a female donor in good health, serving as a control in a pregnancy study. Some clones in this sample may be carry-over from other donors' samples. J is TRBJ2-2 and V is TRBV6-6; TRBD1 matches 10 bases. CDR3 in DNA: TGTGCCAGCAGTCCGGGACAGGGGTCCGGGGAGCTGTTTTTT. Protein sequence: CASSPGQGSGELFF.